This T cell receptor (beta chain) came from a study of T cells after yellow fever vaccination. Notes on the study in general: The secondary response showed a weaker magnitude and a faster peak, day 5 versus 15.

MiXCR, applied by TCRdb to the 5' RACE reads, yields one record per CDR3 protein. Of 300,000 or so distinct CDR3 sequences listed, roughly 7.5% are singletons. CDR1 SGHRS and CDR2 YFSETQ come from the germline V gene. The J segment lost 3 bases and the V segment lost 4 bases, leaving 9 bases of the junction unmatched. This CDR3 is 16 amino acids long. Ten or more counts support this clonotype. The antigen is undetermined. This receptor was taken from a man younger than 30 who received the YFV17D yellow fever vaccine. The chain has TRBV5-1 and TRBJ2-1, with 8 bases aligning to TRBD2. The sequences come from PBMCs, collected about 49 days after the first yellow fever vaccination. The CDR3 DNA is TGCGCCAGCAGCGGGATCGGGACTAGGAACTACAATGAGCAGTTCTTC. This codes for CASSGIGTRNYNEQFF.